The 21 T cell receptor beta chains presented below share a single source sample, sequenced in a study of post-analysis software for immune sequencing data (dated by TCRdb to about 2015). Library construction relied on PCR. The listed sequencing device is Illumina HiSeq 2500. To reduce PCR and sequencing biases, unique molecular identifiers were incorporated into the TCR beta cDNA libraries. Through fastp at Q25 and MiXCR, TCRdb rebuilt clones from the public reads, retaining in-frame beta chains. Rows with one shared CDR3 protein collapse into an entry with the most common genes and DNA. The sample records hundreds of thousands of distinct CDR3 sequences, about 32% of which are singletons. The top ten hold around 0.55% of the sample. Their antigen targets remain unknown. The full study reports these points: Several TRBV segments, including TRBV5-6, TRBV5-1 and TRBV20-1, were significantly more frequent in patients than controls.

The specimen was blood. These receptors were taken from a girl aged 5 to 17 with multiple sclerosis.

This clonotype has a handful of counts. This chain links TRBV12-3 or TRBV12-4 with TRBJ1-5; D uncertain. CDR3 length: 15 amino acids. Trimming removed 5 bases at V and 3 bases at J, with 14 bases between. The CDR3 nucleotides are TGTGCCAGCAGTCCTGGGCTGCGACCCAATCAGCCCCAGCATTTT. Translation: CASSPGLRPNQPQHF.

V usage is TRBV5-5 and J usage is TRBJ2-1; TRBD1 agrees at 8 bases. The J call could be wrong; TRBJ2-7 is a better fit for the DNA end. Per germline, CDR1 SGHKS and CDR2 YYEKEE (reference sequence). The CDR3 length is 12 residues. CDR3 protein: CASSWTGNEQYF. The CDR3 bases are TGTGCCAGCAGCTGGACAGGGAATGAGCAGTACTTC.

In DNA, the CDR3 is TGTGCCACCAGCAGAGAGCTGACCCTTGGGCAGGGCGAGCAGTACTTC. Its translation is CATSRELTLGQGEQYF. The rearrangement uses TRBV15 and TRBJ2-7, with D possibly TRBD1 on 5 matching bases. The germline V gene encodes CDR1 LNHNV and CDR2 YYDKDF (reference sequence). The CDR3 consists of 16 residues. V lost 0 bases to trimming and J lost 6 bases, with 18 bases between them.

The CDR3 DNA sequence: TGTGCCAGCCGCTATCCCCCGGGGGATACGCAGTATTTT. Its translation: CASRYPPGDTQYF. This chain connects TRBV7-9 to TRBJ2-3; possibly TRBD2 for D (5 bases). From germline, CDR1 is SEHNR and CDR2 FQNEAQ (reference sequence). The CDR3 totals 13 residues. The germline V and J ends were trimmed by 8 bases and 6 bases, with 15 bases remaining between them.

This clonotype was seen only a few times. The CDR3 spells CASSLGVAAYQETQYF. CDR3 nucleotide sequence: TGCGCCAGCAGCTTGGGAGTAGCGGCCTACCAAGAGACCCAGTACTTC. V usage is TRBV5-1 and J usage is TRBJ2-5; TRBD2 might be the D (6 bases). From germline, CDR1 is SGHRS and CDR2 YFSETQ. CDR3 length: 16 residues. The V and J ends lost 0 bases and 0 bases respectively, with 12 bases between them. Full variable domain (rest looked up from reference TRBV5-1 and TRBJ2-5): KAGVTQTPRYLIKTRGQQVTLSCSPISGHRSVSWYQQTPGQGLQFLFEYFSETQRNKGNFPGRFSGRQFSNSRSEMNVSTLELGDSALYLCASSLGVAAYQETQYFGPGTRLLVL.

V is TRBV20-1 and J is TRBJ2-7, with 11 nucleotides matching TRBD2. The J call is in doubt because the DNA end fits TRBJ2-1 better. CDR1 DFQATT and CDR2 SNEGSKA come from the germline V gene (reference sequence). The CDR3 sequence is 14 residues long. CDR3 loop: CSAQLAGASYEQFF. The CDR3 DNA reads TGCAGTGCACAACTAGCGGGAGCTAGTTACGAGCAGTTCTTC.

This clonotype was detected once. The chain uses TRBV6-5 and TRBJ2-7, with a weak D call TRBD2 (7 bases). V was cut by 8 bases and J by 9 bases, with 23 bases left in between. The CDR3 covers 14 residues. The germline gives CDR1 MNHEY, CDR2 SVGAGI. CDR3 DNA: TGTGCCAGCCGAAGGGGGGGACCTACTGGCGGGCAGTACTTC. Protein product: CASRRGGPTGGQYF.

Turning to this clonotype: At one boundary the junction diverges from the germline segment, which might be a read error. The gene calls are TRBV6-1 and TRBJ2-5; D gene ambiguous. The CDR3 covers 15 residues. Germline assignment: CDR1 MNHNS and CDR2 SASEGT. The CDR3 bases are TGTGCCAGCAGTGAAGTTCAGTCGATCCAAGAGGCCCAGTACTTC. Its translation is CASSEVQSIQEAQYF.

The sample holds a few counts of this clonotype. The CDR3 DNA is TGTGCCAGCAGCTTGTACGCGACAGAAGAAAACCAAGATACGCAGTATTTT. Translating it yields CASSLYATEENQDTQYF. The rearrangement uses TRBV5-6 and TRBJ2-3; perhaps TRBD1 as D (5 bases). V was shortened by 1 base and J by 5 bases, with 20 bases between the two germline ends. CDR1 and CDR2 from the germline V gene are SGHDT and YYEEEE. The CDR3 is 17 residues long.

The chain uses TRBV10-3 and TRBJ1-6; D may be TRBD1 (5 bases). This CDR3 comprises 16 residues. CDR1 ENHRY and CDR2 SYGVKD come from the germline V gene. The germline V and J ends were trimmed by 6 bases and 5 bases, with 17 bases remaining between them. The CDR3, as DNA: TGTGCCATCAGAAAGACGACGGGGGGAGATAATTCACCCCTCCACTTT. As protein: CAIRKTTGGDNSPLHF.

The gene calls are TRBV20-1 and TRBJ2-3; no clear D. With 1 base removed from V and 5 bases from J, the gap between germline ends came to 13 bases. From germline, CDR1 is DFQATT and CDR2 SNEGSKA (reference sequence). The CDR3 is 14 amino acids. The CDR3 nucleotides read TGCAGTGCTAGAGGGCAGTACTTCAGAGATACGCAGTATTTT. Residues: CSARGQYFRDTQYF.

The CDR3 reads CASSLDISNYGYTF. The CDR3 DNA reads as TGTGCCAGCAGCTTGGATATCAGTAACTATGGCTACACCTTC. The chain combines TRBV5-5 with TRBJ1-2; no clear D. Germline V CDR1 and CDR2: SGHKS, YYEKEE (reference sequence). The CDR3 covers 14 residues. V lost 0 bases and J 1 base, leaving 7 bases between the germline ends.

The chain employs TRBV29-1 and TRBJ2-3; 7 bases agree with TRBD2. Losses at the gene ends were 7 bases for V and 5 bases for J; bases not matched to a gene: 6. Germline V lookup: CDR1 SQVTM, CDR2 ANQGSEA. The CDR3 covers 12 residues. The CDR3 spells CSDRERGDTQYF. CDR3 DNA sequence: TGCAGCGATCGGGAGCGGGGAGATACGCAGTATTTT.

Many counts were recorded for this clonotype. V usage is TRBV20-1 and J usage is TRBJ2-1; maybe TRBD1 (6 bases). The CDR3 consists of 16 residues. The germline V gene encodes CDR1 DFQATT and CDR2 SNEGSKA (reference sequence). The V gene lost 4 bases and the J gene lost 5 bases, with 21 bases spanning the gap. The CDR3 coding sequence is TGCAGTGCTAAGGTTTGGGGGCTAGGCAAAGACAATGAGCAGTTCTTC. Amino acid sequence: CSAKVWGLGKDNEQFF.

This chain connects TRBV25-1 to TRBJ2-5, with a tentative D call TRBD1 (5 bases). The V gene's germline CDR1 is MGHDK and CDR2 SYGVNS. CDR3 length equals 15 residues. Trimming pared 0 bases from V and 1 base from J, leaving 9 bases between. CDR3 residues: CASSEYQGSQETQYF. Written as DNA, the CDR3 is TGTGCCAGCAGTGAATATCAGGGCAGCCAAGAGACCCAGTACTTC.

This clonotype has a count of ten or more. The junction and the germline gene differ at one end; a read error may be behind it. The rearrangement joins TRBV7-2 to TRBJ2-5; D perhaps matches TRBD1 (5 bases). This CDR3 has 15 amino acids. Germline CDR1 SGHTA, CDR2 FQGNSA. The CDR3 sequence: CASSLVGLAGETQYF. The CDR3 DNA reads as TGTGCCAGCAGTTTAGTCGGGTTGGCAGGGGAGACCCAGTACTTC.

This clonotype was observed at least ten times. The V gene is TRBV5-5, the J gene TRBJ2-5, with D possibly matching TRBD1 (5 bases). The germline gives CDR1 SGHKS, CDR2 YYEKEE (reference sequence). V lost 1 base to trimming and J lost 3 bases, with 10 bases between them. This CDR3 comprises 14 residues. The CDR3 DNA reads TGTGCCAGCAGCTTGTGGGGCACAGAAGAGACCCAGTACTTC. Residues: CASSLWGTEETQYF.

V is TRBV2 and J is TRBJ2-1, with 8 bases that match TRBD2. The CDR3 extends over 15 amino acids. With V trimmed by 3 bases and J by 12 bases, 13 bases remained unmatched. Germline values: CDR1 SNHLY, CDR2 FYNNEI. CDR3 in DNA: TGTGCCAGCAGTGAGTTCGCGGGGGGACCCAGCGGGCAGTTCTTC. Translation: CASSEFAGGPSGQFF.

The table lists this clonotype with a few counts. This chain connects TRBV11-2 to TRBJ2-7; D may be TRBD1 (8 bases). The CDR3 runs to 21 residues. V lost 4 bases, J lost 2 bases, and 33 bases lay in between. Germline V CDR1 and CDR2: SGHAT, FQNNGV. DNA for the CDR3: TGTGCCAGCAGCTCCTGGGGGGGAGGGACAGGCCTAAATAACCCTCCCTACGAGCAGTACTTC. Protein sequence: CASSSWGGGTGLNNPPYEQYF.

This CDR3 is CASKEGVESFYEQYF. As DNA, the CDR3 is TGTGCCAGCAAGGAGGGCGTAGAATCCTTCTACGAGCAGTACTTC. V is TRBV2 and J is TRBJ2-7; D is perhaps TRBD2 (6 bases). Germline V gene lookup returns CDR1 SNHLY and CDR2 FYNNEI. The V and J ends lost 7 bases and 3 bases respectively, with 19 bases between them. The CDR3 sequence is 15 residues long.

V usage is TRBV20-1 and J usage is TRBJ2-6, with a possible D match to TRBD1 (5 bases). The CDR3 has 13 amino acids. Per the germline V gene, CDR1 is DFQATT and CDR2 is SNEGSKA (reference sequence). The CDR3 bases are TGCAGCCTCATGGGGCCTGGGGCCAACGTCCTGACTTTC. Translated: CSLMGPGANVLTF.